This is a list of T cell receptor beta chains from one sample in a study of blood T cells in healthy people across ages. TCRdb reprocessed the 5' RACE reads via MiXCR and lists one record per CDR3 protein. The repertoire includes hundreds of thousands of distinct CDR3 sequences, 20% to 30% of them detected once, and 3% sits in the top ten. These data were also reused for a study on T cells of mothers and their children.

The sample was blood. The source is a boy aged 5-17 years in good health. Both conserved end residues are part of each CDR3. The order of the fields is CDR3 length, V gene, CDR3 protein.

16 | TRBV12-3/TRBV12-4 | CASSLAGQRTYNEQFF
14 | TRBV6-5 | CASSYSRGGYGYTF
15 | TRBV10-3 | CAISEIEYRGETQYF
11 | TRBV4-2 | CASSQGSEQFF
12 | TRBV10-2 | CASRAGGETQYF
17 | TRBV30 | CAWSFRRTSGGGDTQYF
18 | TRBV6-5 | CASSYSSSGDRVPLEQYF
15 | TRBV6-5 | CASTIGQGGTDTQYF
19 | TRBV11-2 | CASSLPGRTADATGETQYF
15 | TRBV4-3 | CASSQLFEGGKGYTF
15 | TRBV28 | CASSGLAGGRNEQFF
16 | TRBV5-1 | CASSLGGAVTVETQYF
15 | TRBV5-1 | CASSGGLAVEETQYF